Listed below are T cell receptor beta chains from one sample, sequenced in a study of T cell responses to AZD1222 COVID-19 vaccine. The data were produced by immunoSEQ multiplex PCR, yet TCRdb's version contains in-frame clones alone and is incomplete. Counted here are 140,000 or so clones, about 90% occurring once; the ten biggest clones make up 1.5% to 2%. The source material was peripheral blood, sampled on day 0 of AZD1222 vaccination. The receptors shown here come from an adult in good health. Each CDR3 is given with its conserved first and last residue. D genes are given only for firm matches. The size entry is marked missing in some rows and otherwise reads once, few, many or a size class.

j_gene	abundance	d_gene	v_gene	CDR3nt	CDR3aa
TRBJ1-2	.	.	TRBV6-2/TRBV6-3	TGTGCCAGCAGTTACTCGACCGTAAATGGCTACACCTTC	CASSYSTVNGYTF
TRBJ2-7	.	.	TRBV7-2	TGTGCCAGCAGCTTACCAGCAGGGCGACGCTACGAGCAGTACTTC	CASSLPAGRRYEQYF
TRBJ2-5	.	.	TRBV6-1	TGTGCCAGCAGTGAACAGGGGCGGTATCTAGAGACCCAGTACTTC	CASSEQGRYLETQYF
TRBJ2-5	.	.	TRBV12-3/TRBV12-4	TGTGCCAGCAGTCCCCGACAGCAAGAGACCCAGTACTTC	CASSPRQQETQYF
TRBJ2-7	.	TRBD1	TRBV7-9	TGTGCCAGCAGCCCCGGGGCAGGGGGTTTCTTCGAGCAGTACTTC	CASSPGAGGFFEQYF
TRBJ1-2	.	.	TRBV6-1	TGTGCCAGCAGTGATTTATTACAGGCTAGAAACTATGGCTACACCTTC	CASSDLLQARNYGYTF
TRBJ2-1	.	TRBD1	TRBV5-8	TGTGCCAGCAGCCCGACAGGGGGGGATGAGCAGTTCTTC	CASSPTGGDEQFF
TRBJ2-1	once	.	TRBV21-1	TGTGCCAGCAGCGTCGGGACAGCTCACTCCTCCTACAATGAGCAGTTCTTC	CASSVGTAHSSYNEQFF
TRBJ1-2	.	.	TRBV12-3/TRBV12-4	TGTGCCAGCAGTTTCGGCAGGGGTGGCTACACCTTC	CASSFGRGGYTF
TRBJ2-5	.	TRBD2	TRBV16	TGTGCCAGCAGTCTTCGAACTAGCGGCCAAGAGACCCAGTACTTC	CASSLRTSGQETQYF
TRBJ1-2	.	.	TRBV29-1	TGCAGCGTTGAAGCAGGGAACTATGGCTACACCTTC	CSVEAGNYGYTF
TRBJ1-1	.	TRBD1	TRBV3-1/TRBV3-2	TGTGCCAGCAGCCCAGGGGGCGGCGGCACTGAAGCTTTCTTT	CASSPGGGGTEAFF
TRBJ1-5	.	.	TRBV2	TGTGCCAGCCAAGGGGGGGATCAGCCCCAGCATTTT	CASQGGDQPQHF
TRBJ2-7	once	.	TRBV2	TGTGCCAGCAGACAGGGTCAACGGCGTCTGGAGCAGTACTTC	CASRQGQRRLEQYF
TRBJ2-3	.	TRBD1	TRBV28	TGTGCCAGCAGCTTGGGACAGAGCACAGATACGCAGTATTTT	CASSLGQSTDTQYF
TRBJ2-3	.	.	TRBV7-2	TGTGCCAGCAGCTTATCAGGGGGGACAGATACGCAGTATTTT	CASSLSGGTDTQYF
TRBJ2-7	.	TRBD1	TRBV5-1	TGCGCCAGCAGCTTGACAGGGGGTGGGTACGAGCAGTACTTC	CASSLTGGGYEQYF
TRBJ1-2	.	TRBD1	TRBV2	TGTGCCAGCAGGGGGACAGGGGAATATGGCTACACCTTC	CASRGTGEYGYTF
TRBJ1-4	.	TRBD1	TRBV5-1	TGCGCCAGCAGCACGACAGGGACCCGTGAAAAACTGTTTTTT	CASSTTGTREKLFF
TRBJ1-1	.	.	TRBV13	TGTGCCAGCAGTTATGTAAACCTCGCCCACACTGAAGCTTTCTTT	CASSYVNLAHTEAFF
TRBJ1-3	.	.	TRBV7-9	TGTGCCAGCAGCTTGGCGAGCCACTCTGGAAACACCATATATTTT	CASSLASHSGNTIYF
TRBJ2-2	.	.	TRBV6-6	TGTGCCAGCACACACAAAGAGAACACCGGGGAGCTGTTTTTT	CASTHKENTGELFF
TRBJ2-2	.	.	TRBV7-3	TGTGCCAGCAGCTTAATTGCGAGTCCCACCGGGGAGCTGTTTTTT	CASSLIASPTGELFF
TRBJ2-5	.	.	TRBV5-1	TGCGCCAGCAGCTTGGATCAAGAGACCCAGTACTTC	CASSLDQETQYF
TRBJ2-3	.	.	TRBV24-1	TGTGCCACCAGTGATACTTCGACCCCCGGCACAGATACGCAGTATTTT	CATSDTSTPGTDTQYF
TRBJ2-3	.	TRBD2	TRBV15	TGTGCCACCAGACCCTACTTTGGCGGGGGGACCACAGATACGCAGTATTTT	CATRPYFGGGTTDTQYF
TRBJ1-1	.	.	TRBV10-3	TGTGCCATCAGTGAGGGGGGGGACACTGAAGCTTTCTTT	CAISEGGDTEAFF
TRBJ2-3	.	TRBD1	TRBV7-9	TGTGCCAGCAGCTCGTTCCGGGACAGGAGCACAGATACGCAGTATTTT	CASSSFRDRSTDTQYF
TRBJ2-1	.	.	TRBV5-1	TGCGCCAGCAGCAGGGGCCCGGGACCCGCCGCCAATGAGCAGTTCTTC	CASSRGPGPAANEQFF
TRBJ1-1	once	.	TRBV18	TGTGCCAGCTCACCAAGGGGTTTCGGCACTGAAGCTTTCTTT	CASSPRGFGTEAFF
TRBJ1-5	.	TRBD1	TRBV5-1	TGCGCCAGCAGCCCGGGACAGGGGTGGCATCAGCCCCAGCATTTT	CASSPGQGWHQPQHF
TRBJ2-7	.	TRBD2	TRBV7-2	TGTGCCAGCAGCACGACCCGCGGGGGGTCCTACGAGCAGTACTTC	CASSTTRGGSYEQYF
TRBJ2-7	.	.	TRBV4-1	TGCGCCAGCAGCCAAGATCGAGGACAGTATTACGAGCAGTACTTC	CASSQDRGQYYEQYF
TRBJ2-3	.	.	TRBV6-4	TGTGCCAGCAGTGAGGAACTAAGCACAGATACGCAGTATTTT	CASSEELSTDTQYF
TRBJ2-5	.	.	TRBV10-3	TGTGCCATCGGACACGACCAAGAGACCCAGTACTTC	CAIGHDQETQYF
TRBJ2-7	.	TRBD1	TRBV7-2	TGTGCCAGCAGCTCTGGGACAGGGGACTACGAGCAGTACTTC	CASSSGTGDYEQYF
TRBJ1-1	.	TRBD1	TRBV18	TGTGCCAGCTCACCCTCGGGACAGGAGAACACTGAAGCTTTCTTT	CASSPSGQENTEAFF
TRBJ2-1	.	.	TRBV7-2	TGTGCCAGCAGCTCGGGAGCCTACAATGAGCAGTTCTTC	CASSSGAYNEQFF
TRBJ2-3	.	TRBD2	TRBV10-3	TGTGCCACCCAGGGTCAGCGGGGGACTAGCACAGATACGCAGTATTTT	CATQGQRGTSTDTQYF
TRBJ1-1	.	TRBD1	TRBV6-2/TRBV6-3	TGTGCCAGCAGTCAGACAGGGATTCCTGCAGCTTTCTTT	CASSQTGIPAAFF
TRBJ2-7	.	.	TRBV5-1	TGCGCCAGCAGCTTTGACGGCAGCTTCTCCTACGAGCAGTACTTC	CASSFDGSFSYEQYF
TRBJ2-2	once	.	TRBV6-5	TGTGCCAGCACCCGGCAAACCCCCGGGGCGATGTTTTTT	CASTRQTPGAMFF
TRBJ1-1	.	.	TRBV7-6	TGTGCCAGCAGCCCCAGCTGGGGGGAAGCTTTCTTT	CASSPSWGEAFF
TRBJ2-1	.	TRBD2	TRBV19	TGTGCCAGTAGTTTAGCGGGGGCTGGCTACAATGAGCAGTTCTTC	CASSLAGAGYNEQFF
TRBJ1-2	.	.	TRBV10-3	TGTGCCATCAGTACCCTGCCAGCCAACTATGGCTACACCTTC	CAISTLPANYGYTF
TRBJ2-5	.	.	TRBV7-9	TGTGCCAGCAGCTCTCGGAACAGGCAAGAGACCCAGTACTTC	CASSSRNRQETQYF
TRBJ2-4	.	.	TRBV19	TGTGCCAGTAGTATAGTTGGGGGTACAAACATTCAGTACTTC	CASSIVGGTNIQYF
TRBJ2-5	once	TRBD2	TRBV12-5	TGTGCTAGTGGTTTGGGCCAGCGGGGGAGAGAGACCCAGTACTTC	CASGLGQRGRETQYF
TRBJ2-1	.	TRBD1	TRBV24-1	TGTGCCACCAGTGAAGTGCTCGGGACAGGGATCAATGAGCAGTTCTTC	CATSEVLGTGINEQFF
TRBJ2-5	.	.	TRBV5-5	TGTGCCAGCAGCTCCTACTCAGGGGCCCAGTACTTC	CASSSYSGAQYF
TRBJ1-4	.	TRBD1	TRBV9	TGTGCCAGCAGCGGGACAGGTTATAAAGGGGAAAAACTGTTTTTT	CASSGTGYKGEKLFF
TRBJ1-5	.	.	TRBV9	TGTGCCAGCAGCCGGACACCTAGCAATCAGCCCCAGCATTTT	CASSRTPSNQPQHF
TRBJ1-1	.	TRBD1	TRBV19	TGTGCCAGTAGTGGCTCAGGGGGCACTGAAGCTTTCTTT	CASSGSGGTEAFF
TRBJ1-1	.	.	TRBV27	TGTGCCAGCAGTTTTGCAGGGAGAGCTTTCTTT	CASSFAGRAFF
TRBJ2-7	.	.	TRBV11-3	TGTGCCAGCAGCTTAGCGAGACGACAGGGACTCTCCTACGAGCAGTACTTC	CASSLARRQGLSYEQYF
TRBJ1-2	.	.	TRBV7-2	TGTGCCAGCAGTGAGATTCGCTACTATGGCTACACCTTC	CASSEIRYYGYTF
TRBJ1-1	.	.	TRBV3-1/TRBV3-2	TGTGCCAGCAGGCTACAGGGAGGTACCATGAACACTGAAGCTTTCTTT	CASRLQGGTMNTEAFF
TRBJ1-1	.	.	TRBV21-1	TGTGCCAGCAGCGGAACGTATCTTAGTTCGCGGGGGGCTGAAGCTTTCTTT	CASSGTYLSSRGAEAFF
TRBJ2-1	.	.	TRBV9	TGTGCCAGCAGCGTAGCCTGGGACAATGAGCAGTTCTTC	CASSVAWDNEQFF